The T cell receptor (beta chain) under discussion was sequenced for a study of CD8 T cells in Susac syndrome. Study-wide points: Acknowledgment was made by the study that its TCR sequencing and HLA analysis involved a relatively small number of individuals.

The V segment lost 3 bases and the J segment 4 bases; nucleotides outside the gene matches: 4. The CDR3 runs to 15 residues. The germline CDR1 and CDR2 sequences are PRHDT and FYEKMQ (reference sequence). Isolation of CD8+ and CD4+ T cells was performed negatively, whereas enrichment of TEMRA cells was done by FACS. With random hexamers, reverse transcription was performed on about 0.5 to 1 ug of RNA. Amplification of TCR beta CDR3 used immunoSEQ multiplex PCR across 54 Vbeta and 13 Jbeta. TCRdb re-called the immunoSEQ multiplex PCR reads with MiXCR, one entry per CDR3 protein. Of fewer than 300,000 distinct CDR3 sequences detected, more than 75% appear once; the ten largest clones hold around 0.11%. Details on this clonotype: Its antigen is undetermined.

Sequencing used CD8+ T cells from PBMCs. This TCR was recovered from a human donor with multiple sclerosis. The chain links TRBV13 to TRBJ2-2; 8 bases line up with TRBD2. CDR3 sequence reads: CASSLGLVGTGELFF. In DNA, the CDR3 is TGTGCCAGCAGCTTGGGACTAGTAGGCACCGGGGAGCTGTTTTTT.